The present entry profiles one T cell receptor beta chain with its context. This entry is derived from a study of cytomegalovirus exposure and HLA in healthy donors. Researchers ran the PCR with 60 Vbeta and 13 Jbeta primers. Measured with immunoSEQ multiplex PCR; TCRdb has only the in-frame clones, and not every one. The data contain more than 75,000 clones, around 80% of them singletons. Germline CDR1 and CDR2: SGHRS and YFSETQ. The CDR3 runs 16 residues. Trimming cost V 1 base and J 5 bases, with 19 bases left between them. This chain uses TRBV5-1 with TRBJ2-7, with D perhaps TRBD2 (6 bases). Sequenced sample: PBMCs. The TCR originated in a man between 25 and 39 years old in good health and CMV-seronegative. CDR3 in DNA: TGCGCCAGCAGCTTGATCGGAGGGAGAACCAACCACGAGCAGTACTTC. It translates to CASSLIGGRTNHEQYF.